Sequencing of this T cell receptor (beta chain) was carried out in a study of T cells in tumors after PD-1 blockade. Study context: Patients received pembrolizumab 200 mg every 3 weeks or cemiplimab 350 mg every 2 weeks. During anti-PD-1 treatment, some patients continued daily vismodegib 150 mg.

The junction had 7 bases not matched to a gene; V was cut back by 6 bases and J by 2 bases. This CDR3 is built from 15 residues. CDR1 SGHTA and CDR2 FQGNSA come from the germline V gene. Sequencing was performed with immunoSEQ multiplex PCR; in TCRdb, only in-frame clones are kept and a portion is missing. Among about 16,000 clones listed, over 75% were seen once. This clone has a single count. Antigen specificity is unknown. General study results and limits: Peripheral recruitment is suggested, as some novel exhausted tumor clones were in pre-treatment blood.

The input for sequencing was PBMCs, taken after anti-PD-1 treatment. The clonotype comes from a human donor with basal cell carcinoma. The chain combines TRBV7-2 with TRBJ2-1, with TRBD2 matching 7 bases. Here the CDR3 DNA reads TGTGCCAGCAGGCAACGACTAGCCCCCTACAATGAGCAGTTCTTC. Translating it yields CASRQRLAPYNEQFF. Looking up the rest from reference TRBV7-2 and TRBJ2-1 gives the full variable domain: GAGVSQSPSNKVTEKGKDVELRCDPISGHTALYWYRQSLGQGLEFLIYFQGNSAPDKSGLPSDRFSAERTGGSVSTLTIQRTQQEDSAVYLCASRQRLAPYNEQFFGPGTRLTVL.